Below, one T cell receptor (beta chain) is given with its context. Antigen: not known. These data are taken from a study of T cell responses to AZD1222 COVID-19 vaccine. Study-level findings and limits: With two AZD1222 doses given, Spike-specific TCR breadth and depth both rose. Sampling captured repertoires only after the peak T cell response.

Germline V gene lookup returns CDR1 SGHDT and CDR2 YYEEEE. V dropped 0 bases and J dropped 4 bases, with 25 bases sitting between them. CDR3 length equals 19 residues. Only in-frame clones appear in the TCRdb table, and some are missing; sequencing was by immunoSEQ multiplex PCR. The sample lists more than 95,000 clones; 92% were seen once. The receptor was isolated from an adult in good health. The starting material was peripheral blood, obtained on day 0 of AZD1222 vaccination. The V and J genes are TRBV5-6 and TRBJ1-2, with D perhaps TRBD1 (6 bases). The CDR3 sequence: CASSLVSGQHVRAVYGYTF. As DNA, the CDR3 is TGTGCCAGCAGCTTGGTATCAGGACAGCACGTCCGGGCCGTCTATGGCTACACCTTC.